One sample yielded the 17 T cell receptor beta chains listed below, sequenced in a study of CD8 T cells in ankylosing spondylitis. From the 5' RACE reads, TCRdb called clonotypes with MiXCR, one entry per CDR3 protein. The sample gives about 39,000 distinct CDR3 sequences, about a tenth of which show up once; roughly 16% is in the top ten. Sequenced sample: blood, either unsorted or a sorted T cell fraction (not recorded which). These receptors came from a male donor with ankylosing spondylitis or in good health (not recorded which).

This clonotype was picked up many times. This sequence joins TRBV7-9 and TRBJ2-2, with D unresolved. Germline V gene data show CDR1 as SEHNR and CDR2 as FQNEAQ (reference sequence). This CDR3 contains 14 residues. Trimming stripped 5 bases from V and 2 bases from J, with 9 bases between. CDR3 nucleotides: TGTGCCAGCAGCCCCGCGCCAAACACCGGGGAGCTGTTTTTT. It encodes CASSPAPNTGELFF.

This clonotype was seen a few times. J is TRBJ2-5 and V is TRBV5-1; TRBD2 agrees at 8 bases. V lost 0 bases to trimming and J lost 5 bases; unmatched junction nucleotides: 12. The V gene's germline CDR1 is SGHRS and CDR2 YFSETQ. The CDR3 has 17 amino acids. The CDR3 region is CASSLDLAGKRVETQYF. The CDR3 DNA reads TGCGCCAGCAGCTTGGATTTAGCGGGGAAGAGGGTTGAGACCCAGTACTTC.

This clonotype was seen repeatedly, ten times or more. The genes are TRBV6-1 and TRBJ2-7; 11 bases match TRBD2. The CDR3 has 14 amino acids. The germline CDR1 and CDR2 sequences are MNHNS and SASEGT. After removal of 6 bases from V and 2 bases from J, the junction contained 3 bases not matched to a gene. The CDR3 DNA reads as TGTGCCAGCAGCCGTAGCGGGAGGGCCTACGAGCAGTACTTC. Its translation is CASSRSGRAYEQYF.

The rearrangement uses TRBV7-2 and TRBJ1-5; 7 nucleotides line up with TRBD1. This CDR3 contains 15 residues. Germline loops: CDR1 SGHTA, CDR2 FQGNSA. J was trimmed by 4 bases and V by 3 bases; bases with no gene match: 6. The CDR3 nucleotides read TGTGCCAGCAGCTTCGGGGGACAGATAAATCAGCCCCAGCATTTT. Protein product: CASSFGGQINQPQHF.

This clonotype was seen repeatedly, ten times or more. The V gene is TRBV10-3, the J gene TRBJ2-1, with no clear D. V was cut by 0 bases and J by 5 bases, with 5 bases left in between. Germline CDR1 reads ENHRY; CDR2 reads SYGVKD. The CDR3 extends over 13 amino acids. Here the CDR3 DNA reads TGTGCCATCAGTGAGTCGCCTGACAATGAGCAGTTCTTC. The encoded protein is CAISESPDNEQFF.

This clonotype came up many times. The CDR3 reads CSALAGVLGTEAFF. The CDR3 DNA is TGCAGTGCTCTTGCCGGGGTCCTGGGGACTGAAGCTTTCTTT. J is TRBJ1-1 and V is TRBV20-1; D remains ambiguous. Germline V CDR1 and CDR2: DFQATT, SNEGSKA (reference sequence). CDR3 size: 14 residues. Trimming left V 5 bases short and J 5 bases short, with 18 bases between.

This clonotype showed up many times. The chain uses TRBV6-1 and TRBJ1-2, with 10 bases matching TRBD1. With V trimmed by 8 bases and J by 8 bases, 11 bases remained unmatched. Germline V gene sequence: CDR1 MNHNS, CDR2 SASEGT. The CDR3 totals 14 residues. The CDR3 DNA reads as TGTGCCAGCCTCTCCCGGGACAGGGGTGAAGGCTACACCTTC. This codes for CASLSRDRGEGYTF.

This clonotype was observed at least ten times. This chain links TRBV5-1 with TRBJ2-5; TRBD1 agrees at 7 bases. Germline CDR1 is SGHRS and CDR2 is YFSETQ. Losses at the gene ends were 0 bases for V and 1 base for J; bases not matched to a gene: 3. The CDR3 spans 15 residues. CDR3 sequence: CASSLAGTVQETQYF. In DNA, the CDR3 is TGCGCCAGCAGCTTGGCCGGGACAGTCCAAGAGACCCAGTACTTC.

This clonotype appeared a few times. The chain employs TRBV7-6 and TRBJ2-5; 8 bases agree with TRBD1. Germline V gene sequence: CDR1 SGHVS, CDR2 FNYEAQ. The CDR3 spans 12 residues. V was pared by 10 bases and J by 1 base, with 2 bases of the junction left unmatched. CDR3 amino acids: CATGQGQETQYF. CDR3 DNA: TGTGCCACCGGACAGGGCCAAGAGACCCAGTACTTC.

This clonotype was seen ten or more times. The CDR3: CASSPDRGYEQYF. As DNA, the CDR3 is TGTGCCAGCAGTCCCGACAGGGGCTACGAGCAGTACTTC. The gene calls are TRBV27 and TRBJ2-7, with TRBD1 matching 8 bases. The V gene's germline CDR1 is MNHEY and CDR2 SMNVEV (reference sequence). This CDR3 is built from 13 residues. After removal of 5 bases from V and 3 bases from J, the junction contained 3 bases not matched to a gene.

This clonotype came up many times. This chain joins TRBV12-3 or TRBV12-4 and TRBJ1-5; maybe TRBD1 (5 bases). This CDR3 is built from 14 residues. With 2 bases removed from V and 6 bases from J, the gap between germline ends came to 11 bases. CDR3: CASSLWGVGQPQHF. CDR3 in DNA: TGTGCCAGCAGTTTATGGGGGGTGGGTCAGCCCCAGCATTTT.

This clonotype appeared many times. The V and J genes are TRBV7-2 and TRBJ2-4; TRBD2 matches at 7 bases. The CDR3 is 16 amino acids. Trimming took 4 bases from V and 0 from J; bases not matched to a gene: 6. Germline V gene lookup returns CDR1 SGHTA and CDR2 FQGNSA. The CDR3 is CASSSSGTLAKNIQYF. CDR3 bases: TGTGCCAGCAGCTCTAGCGGCACGCTAGCCAAAAACATTCAGTACTTC.

This sequence joins TRBV2 and TRBJ2-3, with 8 bases identical to TRBD2. Unmatched junction bases numbered 10, after V lost 6 bases and J lost 2 bases. Germline CDR1 and CDR2: SNHLY and FYNNEI. This CDR3 has 16 residues. The CDR3 loop is CASRPISGDHTDTQYF. CDR3 coding DNA: TGTGCCAGCAGGCCCATTAGCGGGGATCACACAGATACGCAGTATTTT.

This clonotype was seen many times. V is TRBV10-3 and J is TRBJ2-1; TRBD2 agrees at 9 bases. Germline CDR1 ENHRY, CDR2 SYGVKD. The length of the CDR3 is 16 residues. Germline trimming cut 0 bases from V and 6 bases from J; bases unmatched to any gene: 6. The CDR3 nucleotides are TGTGCCATCAGTGAGTCGAGTAGCGGGAGTGGCAATGAGCAGTTCTTC. Protein product: CAISESSSGSGNEQFF.

This clonotype came up many times. The V and J genes are TRBV6-1 and TRBJ2-7; 11 positions match TRBD1. Germline CDR1 is MNHNS and CDR2 is SASEGT. This CDR3 has 18 residues. The trim removed 1 base at V and 4 bases at J, leaving 12 bases unmatched. The CDR3 DNA reads as TGTGCCAGCAGTGAAGTTCCGGGCGGGGACAGGGGGTTTTACGAGCAGTACTTC. Translated: CASSEVPGGDRGFYEQYF.

This clonotype was seen many times. This chain joins TRBV28 and TRBJ2-7, with 9 nucleotides matching TRBD1. CDR3 length: 15 amino acids. Germline CDR1 and CDR2: MDHEN and SYDVKM. J was trimmed by 3 bases and V by 3 bases; bases with no gene match: 6. CDR3 nucleotide sequence: TGTGCCAGCAGTTTCGAGACAGGGGGGCGCTACGAGCAGTACTTC. This gives the protein CASSFETGGRYEQYF.

This clonotype was counted many times. The V call is TRBV20-1, the J call TRBJ2-4; 7 positions match TRBD2. This CDR3 region has 16 residues. V dropped 2 bases and J dropped 6; count of bases not matched to a gene: 13. Germline CDR1 is DFQATT and CDR2 is SNEGSKA (reference sequence). The CDR3 loop is CSARHTGEGRGNIQYF. The CDR3 DNA sequence: TGCAGTGCTAGACATACGGGGGAGGGCCGAGGAAACATTCAGTACTTC.